Given below is one T cell receptor (beta chain) in context. Its matching antigen is unknown. This sample is part of a study of cytomegalovirus exposure and HLA in healthy donors. Study results and limitations: On later analysis, the bulk of CMV-associated TCR beta chains appeared to be HLA-restricted.

Vbeta (60) and Jbeta (13) primers were used in the PCR. Sequencing used immunoSEQ multiplex PCR; TCRdb keeps in-frame clones, though not all of them. The sample yields roughly 200,000 clones, 79% seen once. The origin of this receptor is a woman in her twenties or thirties in good health and CMV-seropositive. Source material: PBMCs.

CDR3 DNA sequence: TGCGCCAGCAGCTCCCAGCGGGCGGGGTCGTGGGAGACCCAGTACTTC. Translating it yields CASSSQRAGSWETQYF. V and J are TRBV5-1 and TRBJ2-5, with TRBD2 as a possible D gene (6 bases). Between the trimmed V and J ends, which lost 3 bases and 5 bases, there was a span of 20 bases. This CDR3 is 16 amino acids long. The germline V gene has CDR1 SGHRS and CDR2 YFSETQ.